This T cell receptor beta chain was sequenced for a study of blood T cells in healthy people across ages. Study as a whole: Every two T cells gave about one barcoded beta molecule via template switching. Whole-study results and caveats: Versus aged donors, long-lived donors had higher diversity and more naive CD4+ cells.

PCR was performed a second time for about 7 to 11 cycles using a sample-barcoded 5' primer and a J-beta primer mix. Unique molecular identifiers of 12 random nucleotides labeled each cDNA. Via MiXCR, TCRdb re-called the 5' RACE reads, giving one row per CDR3 protein. The sample lists around 1.1 million distinct CDR3 sequences, around two fifths seen once, with approximately 14% in the top ten. Healthy Caucasians from Russia aged about 6 to 90 served as donors. This clonotype was seen a few times. Antigen: not known. Sequencing used blood. The receptor comes from a man in his late teens or twenties in good health.

The CDR3 protein is CASSYATGEAGYTF. Written as DNA, the CDR3 is TGTGCCAGCAGTTACGCAACAGGGGAAGCTGGCTACACCTTC. The V and J genes are TRBV6-6 and TRBJ1-2, with TRBD1 matching over 7 bases. The CDR3 covers 14 residues. The V gene's germline CDR1 is MNHNY and CDR2 SVGAGI (reference sequence). Germline trimming cut 2 bases from V and 7 bases from J; bases unmatched to any gene: 7.